The T cell receptor beta chain described here comes from a study of T-cell memory formation after mild COVID-19. Study-wide context: For the most part, TCR clusters were specific to one donor.

After 5'RACE with constant-segment primers, TCR alpha and TCR beta cDNA libraries carrying sample barcodes and UMIs were obtained. TCRdb passed the 5' RACE reads through MiXCR, listing each CDR3 protein once. The sample has about 130,000 distinct CDR3 sequences; roughly 15% are singletons. V dropped 2 bases and J dropped 0 bases, with 4 bases sitting between them. The CDR3 contains 13 residues. The J gene is TRBJ1-2, the V gene TRBV12-3 or TRBV12-4; D unclear. The specimen was PBMCs or a T cell subset sorted from them (not recorded which). The clonotype was recovered from an adult woman who had mild COVID-19 (a few samples of this study predate the infection). Cell type and time point are not known. The DNA for the CDR3 is TGTGCCAGCAGTTTACGTTCTAACTATGGCTACACCTTC. Translation: CASSLRSNYGYTF.